A selection of T cell receptor beta chains follows, all from one sample in a study of blood T cell repertoires in COVID-19. Clones were sequenced by immunoSEQ multiplex PCR, and TCRdb holds only the in-frame ones, with some missing. The repertoire holds some 230,000 clones, with 85% to 90% as singletons. Sample: peripheral blood. The receptors derive from a woman aged 45 to 65 with COVID-19, enrolled during active disease. The CDR3 runs from the conserved cysteine through the conserved F or W. The D gene is left open where the match is weak. The size of a clone is reported for some rows only, either as once, few or many, or as a class for expanded clones.

CDR3 length | D gene | clone size | J gene | V gene | CDR3 protein
16 | TRBD1 | few | TRBJ1-4 | TRBV5-4 | CASSPGQGYSNEKLFF
13 | NA | few | TRBJ2-1 | TRBV11-2 | CASSLAGGLGKFF
14 | NA | NA | TRBJ1-3 | TRBV9 | CASSARSSGNTIYF
14 | NA | NA | TRBJ2-3 | TRBV24-1 | CATSLNYPTDTQYF
15 | TRBD1 | NA | TRBJ2-5 | TRBV18 | CASSPGTGGHETQYF
14 | TRBD2 | NA | TRBJ2-5 | TRBV19 | CASSTPGGGGTQYF
15 | TRBD2 | NA | TRBJ2-1 | TRBV11-3 | CASSLASGAYNEQFF
14 | NA | NA | TRBJ2-7 | TRBV11-3 | CASSRRGIDNEQYF
15 | TRBD1 | NA | TRBJ2-4 | TRBV19 | CASSIRTGLKNIQYF
19 | NA | NA | TRBJ1-2 | TRBV4-1 | CASSQVLKGRGPWRYGYTF
13 | NA | NA | TRBJ1-1 | TRBV30 | CAWSVQGNTEAFF
13 | NA | NA | TRBJ2-4 | TRBV24-1 | CATAGGAEDIQYF
13 | NA | few | TRBJ1-3 | TRBV10-3 | CAISLEPRNTIYF
14 | NA | NA | TRBJ1-4 | TRBV10-3 | CAISEGRPNEKLFF
16 | TRBD2 | NA | TRBJ2-4 | TRBV11-3 | CASSPGGIIAKNIQYF
16 | TRBD1 | few | TRBJ2-3 | TRBV11-3 | CASSLGQGAGTDTQYF
15 | TRBD2 | NA | TRBJ2-1 | TRBV4-1 | CASSQAERGRNEQFF
15 | NA | NA | TRBJ2-2 | TRBV6-5 | CASSYMGRNTGELFF
14 | TRBD1 | few | TRBJ1-6 | TRBV5-1 | CASSKGQGGSPLHF
16 | TRBD1 | NA | TRBJ1-6 | TRBV15 | CATSPGQGRWNSPLHF
14 | TRBD1 | NA | TRBJ1-2 | TRBV19 | CASSTPGQVWGYTF
16 | NA | once | TRBJ1-5 | TRBV19 | CASSILETAYNQPQHF
15 | TRBD1 | NA | TRBJ1-1 | TRBV11-3 | CASSTLGQGFRRAFF
14 | TRBD1 | NA | TRBJ1-1 | TRBV7-8 | CASATGYMNTEAFF
14 | NA | NA | TRBJ2-3 | TRBV18 | CASSYGDIVDTQYF
13 | NA | NA | TRBJ1-5 | TRBV18 | CASSPGLLQPQHF
15 | TRBD1 | once | TRBJ1-6 | TRBV6-5 | CASRQGAYRNSPLHF
11 | NA | few | TRBJ2-1 | TRBV12-5 | CASGSGGFQFF
15 | NA | NA | TRBJ1-5 | TRBV6-5 | CASSPTRHSNQPQHF
13 | NA | NA | TRBJ1-1 | TRBV27 | CASSFGREAEAFF
12 | NA | NA | TRBJ1-2 | TRBV12-3/TRBV12-4 | CASSPAPRGYTF
14 | TRBD1 | few | TRBJ1-5 | TRBV9 | CASSPRQGGQPQHF
17 | NA | NA | TRBJ2-5 | TRBV3-1/TRBV3-2 | CAVAGDDRGMVQETQYF
14 | NA | NA | TRBJ2-5 | TRBV30 | CAWNKRGSGETQYF
15 | NA | few | TRBJ1-1 | TRBV19 | CASSAGPSMNTEAFF
13 | NA | NA | TRBJ1-3 | TRBV12-3/TRBV12-4 | CASSPETRNTIYF
14 | NA | NA | TRBJ1-5 | TRBV9 | CASSVGGSGQPQHF
16 | TRBD2 | NA | TRBJ2-3 | TRBV3-1/TRBV3-2 | CASSPRQRGGTDTQYF
12 | NA | NA | TRBJ1-1 | TRBV10-3 | CAISPGGREAFF
16 | NA | NA | TRBJ1-4 | TRBV28 | CASRGPRDKNGEKLFF
13 | NA | few | TRBJ1-1 | TRBV5-1 | CASHTAQRAEAFF
15 | TRBD2 | few | TRBJ2-3 | TRBV5-1 | CASRASGKSTDTQYF
15 | TRBD1 | NA | TRBJ1-1 | TRBV10-3 | CAIKGQGNLNTEAFF
14 | NA | NA | TRBJ2-3 | TRBV6-5 | CASSYRGSTDTQYF
17 | TRBD2 | NA | TRBJ2-3 | TRBV9 | CASSVGRTGGLADTQYF
14 | TRBD1 | NA | TRBJ2-7 | TRBV27 | CASSTDRGRGEQYF
20 | NA | NA | TRBJ1-5 | TRBV21-1 | CASSPPADGTGDHSNQPQHF
11 | NA | NA | TRBJ2-3 | TRBV28 | CASSFQDTQYF
14 | TRBD1 | NA | TRBJ1-1 | TRBV7-9 | CASSPGQVHTEAFF